Each of the 23 T cell receptor beta chains below was sequenced from the same sample in a study of T-cell memory formation after mild COVID-19. In TCRdb, the 5' RACE reads were re-called with MiXCR into one record per CDR3 protein. Seen here are a few hundred thousand distinct CDR3 sequences, 20% to 30% observed once, and the top ten hold around an eighth. The sequenced sample consisted of PBMCs or a T cell subset sorted from them (not recorded which). The receptor source for this set is an adult woman who had mild COVID-19 (a few samples of this study predate the infection). Cell type and time point are not known.

This clonotype was detected once. The chain couples TRBV18 to TRBJ1-5; D unclear. Germline V gives CDR1 KGHSH, CDR2 LQKENI. The CDR3 loop spans 16 amino acids. With 2 bases removed from V and 0 bases from J, the gap between germline ends came to 11 bases. Here the CDR3 reads CASSPSTANSNQPQHF. CDR3 nucleotide sequence: TGTGCCAGCTCACCATCGACTGCTAATAGCAATCAGCCCCAGCATTTT.

This clonotype was seen more than once but under ten times. This sequence joins TRBV5-5 and TRBJ1-2, with D unclear. V was shortened by 5 bases and J by 6 bases, with 14 bases between the two germline ends. CDR3 length: 13 amino acids. From germline, CDR1 is SGHKS and CDR2 YYEKEE (reference sequence). The CDR3 loop reads CASSWGGGDGYTF. CDR3 nucleotides: TGTGCCAGCAGTTGGGGAGGTGGCGATGGCTACACCTTC.

The V and J genes are TRBV12-3 or TRBV12-4 and TRBJ2-3; the D gene is possibly TRBD1 (6 bases). The CDR3 spans 15 residues. The ends were cut back, 6 bases at V and 1 base at J, with 14 bases in the middle. CDR3 DNA: TGTGCCAGCAGACGATGGGACACAGGCACAGATACGCAGTATTTT. This gives the protein CASRRWDTGTDTQYF.

This chain joins TRBV3-1 and TRBJ2-3; the match to TRBD2 covers 10 bases. The trim removed 2 bases at V and 4 bases at J, leaving 6 bases unmatched. Germline CDR1 and CDR2: LGHDT and YNNKEL (reference sequence). The CDR3 has 16 amino acids. The CDR3 here is CASSQTGSGRSDTQYF. CDR3 DNA sequence: TGTGCCAGCAGCCAAACGGGTAGCGGGAGGTCAGATACGCAGTATTTT.

This clonotype was recorded a few times. The J gene is TRBJ1-1, the V gene TRBV12-3 or TRBV12-4; 8 nucleotides line up with TRBD1. The ends lost 2 bases at V and 5 bases at J; junction bases unmatched: 7. The CDR3 is 15 residues long. CDR3 bases: TGTGCCAGCAGTTTATTGCAGGGGGCAAGGACTGAAGCTTTCTTT. Translating gives CASSLLQGARTEAFF.

In the case of this clonotype: At one end, the junction sequence differs from germline, possibly due to a read error. The V call is TRBV4-2, the J call TRBJ1-2, with D unclear. CDR1 is LGHNA and CDR2 is YNFKEQ in the germline V gene. This CDR3 is built from 15 residues. CDR3 residues: CASSQDAAAPYVYTF. Here the CDR3 DNA reads TGTGCCAGCAGCCAAGATGCGGCAGCTCCCTATGTCTACACCTTC.

The chain uses TRBV20-1 and TRBJ2-7, with D perhaps being TRBD1 or TRBD2 (5 bases each). The CDR3 extends over 15 amino acids. The germline V gene has CDR1 DFQATT and CDR2 SNEGSKA (reference sequence). V lost 3 bases to trimming and J lost 4 bases, with 19 bases between them. CDR3 nucleotide sequence: TGCAGTGCTAGTATCATCGGAGGACACCCATACGAGCAGTACTTC. Residues: CSASIIGGHPYEQYF.

The chain recombines TRBV6-6 with TRBJ2-7; D unresolved. The CDR3 runs 11 residues. Trimming removed 4 bases at V and 6 bases at J, with 7 bases between. Germline V CDR1 and CDR2: MNHNY, SVGAGI (reference sequence). The CDR3 sequence is CASSFGLEQYF. CDR3 coding DNA: TGTGCCAGCAGTTTTGGTCTCGAGCAGTACTTC.

V gene TRBV18 combines with J gene TRBJ2-5; the D gene could be TRBD1 or TRBD2 (5 bases each). V dropped 4 bases and J dropped 2 bases, with 14 bases sitting between them. This CDR3 region has 15 residues. CDR1 and CDR2 (germline): KGHSH, LQKENI. The CDR3 region has the DNA TGTGCCAGCTCACGGGACGGACAAGCTCAAGAGACCCAGTACTTC. Amino acids: CASSRDGQAQETQYF.

The chain uses TRBV19 and TRBJ2-1, with 7 bases identical to TRBD2. V gave up 4 bases and J gave up 5 bases; unmatched junction bases: 14. Germline assignment: CDR1 LNHDA and CDR2 SQIVND (reference sequence). This CDR3 comprises 17 residues. CDR3 nucleotides: TGTGCCAGTAGTAAAAGGGGTTCCGGACTAGAAGACAATGAGCAGTTCTTC. Protein sequence: CASSKRGSGLEDNEQFF.

The V call is TRBV7-9, the J call TRBJ1-2; D remains ambiguous. This CDR3 spans 13 amino acids. In germline, CDR1 is SEHNR, CDR2 FQNEAQ (reference sequence). Trimming cost V 3 bases and J 7 bases, with 12 bases left between them. CDR3 sequence reads: CASSFDVGGGYTF. Written as DNA, the CDR3 is TGTGCCAGCAGCTTCGATGTGGGCGGTGGCTACACCTTC. The full variable domain, rest sourced from reference TRBV7-9 and TRBJ1-2, is DTGVSQNPRHKITKRGQNVTFRCDPISEHNRLYWYRQTLGQGPEFLTYFQNEAQLEKSRLLSDRFSAERPKGSFSTLEIQRTEQGDSAMYLCASSFDVGGGYTFGSGTRLTVV.

The CDR3: CSASGRANNEQFF. DNA for the CDR3: TGCAGTGCTAGTGGGAGGGCCAACAATGAGCAGTTCTTC. V usage is TRBV20-1 and J usage is TRBJ2-1; 7 bases are a match to TRBD2. V was clipped by 3 bases and J by 5 bases; unmatched bases: 4. In germline, CDR1 is DFQATT, CDR2 SNEGSKA (reference sequence). There are 13 residues in the CDR3.

The chain links TRBV11-2 to TRBJ2-1; tentatively, D is TRBD1 or TRBD2 (6 bases each). Germline loops: CDR1 SGHAT, CDR2 FQNNGV. The V gene lost 7 bases and the J gene lost 10 bases, with 14 bases spanning the gap. This CDR3 comprises 12 residues. The CDR3 protein is CASKGGLREQFF. CDR3 coding DNA: TGTGCCAGCAAAGGGGGGTTAAGAGAGCAGTTCTTC.

This clonotype was seen more than once but under ten times. The chain links TRBV20-1 to TRBJ1-1, with D tentatively TRBD1 (5 bases). Germline assignment: CDR1 DFQATT and CDR2 SNEGSKA (reference sequence). V was cut by 7 bases and J by 7 bases, with 16 bases left in between. The CDR3 covers 12 residues. CDR3 residues: CSGSGGGFEAFF. CDR3 coding DNA: TGCAGTGGCAGCGGCGGGGGGTTTGAAGCTTTCTTT.

There are a few counts of this clonotype. The chain links TRBV5-5 to TRBJ2-1, with 13 nucleotides matching TRBD2. The CDR3 contains 18 residues. Germline values: CDR1 SGHKS, CDR2 YYEKEE (reference sequence). The V segment lost 2 bases and the J segment 8 bases; nucleotides outside the gene matches: 13. The CDR3 bases are TGTGCCAGCAGCTTACTAGCGGGAGGGCCAGTGGGGTTCGATGAGCAGTTCTTC. The encoded protein is CASSLLAGGPVGFDEQFF.

The chain uses TRBV12-3 or TRBV12-4 and TRBJ2-3; possibly TRBD2 for D (5 bases). V was clipped by 3 bases and J by 5 bases, with 18 bases between them. The CDR3 sequence is 16 residues long. The CDR3 region has the DNA TGTGCCAGCAGTTTTTCGTCTAGCCGGATTGTAGATACGCAGTATTTT. This encodes CASSFSSSRIVDTQYF.

The J gene is TRBJ2-3, the V gene TRBV10-3, with 8 bases identical to TRBD2. The CDR3 runs to 14 residues. V was pared by 11 bases and J by 0 bases, with 7 bases of the junction left unmatched. CDR1 and CDR2 (germline): ENHRY, SYGVKD. The chain's CDR3 is CASQAGESTDTQYF. DNA of the CDR3: TGTGCCTCCCAAGCGGGGGAGAGCACAGATACGCAGTATTTT.

CDR3 amino acids: CASSPWSEGTGELFF. The CDR3 DNA reads as TGTGCCAGCAGCCCTTGGTCCGAGGGTACCGGGGAGCTGTTTTTT. The chain links TRBV9 to TRBJ2-2; a weak D match, TRBD2 (5 bases). Germline V gives CDR1 SGDLS, CDR2 YYNGEE. This CDR3 region has 15 residues. With 4 bases removed from V and 5 bases from J, the gap between germline ends came to 15 bases.

The sample holds a few counts of this clonotype. V gene TRBV3-1 combines with J gene TRBJ2-7, with 9 nucleotides matching TRBD1. The V gene's germline CDR1 is LGHDT and CDR2 YNNKEL (reference sequence). The length of the CDR3 is 16 residues. The trim removed 3 bases at V and 2 bases at J, leaving 8 bases unmatched. DNA for the CDR3: TGTGCCAGCAGCCAGGATCCGGGACAGGGTGCCTACGAGCAGTACTTC. Translating gives CASSQDPGQGAYEQYF.

V and J are TRBV11-2 and TRBJ2-1; 9 bases line up with TRBD2. This CDR3 is 15 amino acids long. V trimming: 1 base; J trimming: 6 bases; junction bases outside the gene matches: 4. CDR1 is SGHAT, CDR2 FQNNGV, per germline. The CDR3 protein is CASSLVAGVVNEQFF. As DNA, the CDR3 is TGTGCCAGCAGCTTAGTAGCGGGAGTGGTCAATGAGCAGTTCTTC.

This clonotype was seen only a few times. The chain couples TRBV6-6 to TRBJ1-5; 7 bases match TRBD1. The CDR3 is 14 residues long. Germline CDR1 MNHNY, CDR2 SVGAGI (reference sequence). Unmatched junction bases numbered 9, after V lost 5 bases and J lost 8 bases. The CDR3, as DNA: TGTGCCAGCAGTCCCACAGGGGTTTTCAAGCCCCAGCATTTT. As protein: CASSPTGVFKPQHF.

The V and J genes are TRBV2 and TRBJ2-1, with TRBD2 identical over 7 bases. The CDR3 runs to 15 residues. With 5 bases clipped from V and 6 bases from J, the junction kept 10 bases outside the gene matches. CDR1 is SNHLY and CDR2 is FYNNEI in the germline V gene. In DNA, the CDR3 is TGTGCCAGCAGTCAGACTAGCAGGAAGGGCAATGAGCAGTTCTTC. This translates into CASSQTSRKGNEQFF.

This clonotype has more than one count but fewer than ten. The rearrangement joins TRBV25-1 to TRBJ2-7; D might be TRBD2 (7 bases). Trimming cost V 5 bases and J 6 bases, with 14 bases left between them. Germline CDR1 MGHDK, CDR2 SYGVNS. The CDR3 has 13 amino acids. Here the CDR3 DNA reads TGTGCCAGCAGTTGGGGCGGGGGCTTCGAGCAGTACTTC. Its protein is CASSWGGGFEQYF.